A selection of T cell receptor beta chains follows, all from one sample in a study of blood T cell repertoires in COVID-19. Assay: immunoSEQ multiplex PCR; the TCRdb copy retains only in-frame clones and omits some. The sample has 300,000 to 400,000 clones; roughly 85% are singletons. The sample taken for sequencing was PBMCs or T cells enriched from blood (not recorded which). The origin of the receptors is a woman in her twenties or thirties who had been exposed to COVID-19. The CDR3 runs from the conserved cysteine through the conserved F or W. A D gene is named only where the DNA matches it firmly. Only some rows state a clone size, as once, few, many or a class for expanded clones.

TRBV11-2	once	TRBJ1-1	TRBD1	16	CASSSIRGQEGTEAFF	TGTGCCAGCAGCTCGATCAGGGGGCAGGAGGGCACTGAAGCTTTCTTT
TRBV5-1	NA	TRBJ2-1	NA	16	CASSLAPSSGDNEQFF	TGCGCCAGCAGCTTGGCCCCTAGTAGCGGAGACAATGAGCAGTTCTTC
TRBV28	once	TRBJ1-2	TRBD1	14	CASRATGGGYGYTF	TGTGCCAGCAGAGCGACAGGGGGGGGATATGGCTACACCTTC
TRBV19	few	TRBJ2-5	NA	14	CAREPTGAQETQYF	TGTGCCAGGGAACCGACAGGAGCCCAAGAGACCCAGTACTTC
TRBV9	NA	TRBJ2-1	TRBD2	19	CASSTTRGLAGDPSNEQFF	TGTGCCAGCAGCACCACCCGGGGACTAGCGGGGGACCCCTCCAATGAGCAGTTCTTC
TRBV4-2	NA	TRBJ2-1	NA	13	CASSQDGLASRFF	TGTGCCAGCAGCCAAGATGGTCTAGCGTCCCGGTTCTTC
TRBV28	NA	TRBJ1-6	NA	14	CASSLWQGNSPLHF	TGTGCCAGCAGTTTATGGCAGGGGAACTCACCCCTCCACTTT
TRBV4-3	NA	TRBJ2-7	TRBD2	13	CASSQVRGGEQYF	TGCGCCAGCAGCCAAGTTCGGGGGGGGGAGCAGTACTTC
TRBV5-1	NA	TRBJ1-5	NA	14	CASSPGHSNQPQHF	TGCGCCAGCAGTCCAGGACATAGCAATCAGCCCCAGCATTTT
TRBV6-2/TRBV6-3	NA	TRBJ2-2	TRBD2	20	CASSYQTIGGLAGNTGELFF	TGTGCCAGCAGTTACCAAACAATTGGGGGACTAGCGGGGAACACCGGGGAGCTGTTTTTT
TRBV7-2	NA	TRBJ1-3	NA	15	CASSTLQGTGNTIYF	TGTGCCAGCAGCACCCTACAGGGTACTGGAAACACCATATATTTT
TRBV11-2	NA	TRBJ1-6	NA	13	CASSSRLNSPLHF	TGTGCCAGCAGCTCCCGACTTAATTCACCCCTCCACTTT
TRBV30	NA	TRBJ1-2	TRBD1	13	CASARDRVGGYTF	TGTGCCTCCGCCCGGGACAGGGTGGGGGGCTACACCTTC
TRBV12-3/TRBV12-4	NA	TRBJ2-1	TRBD1	13	CASTRQGGYEQFF	TGTGCCAGCACCCGACAGGGTGGATATGAGCAGTTCTTC
TRBV7-8	NA	TRBJ2-1	NA	14	CASSLVGSYNEQFF	TGTGCCAGCAGCTTAGTTGGGAGTTACAATGAGCAGTTCTTC
TRBV12-3/TRBV12-4	once	TRBJ1-1	NA	13	CASGEWVNTEAFF	TGTGCCAGCGGGGAGTGGGTGAACACTGAAGCTTTCTTT
TRBV27	NA	TRBJ2-1	NA	16	CASSPPRGRSYNEQFF	TGTGCCAGCAGTCCACCCCGCGGCCGCTCCTACAATGAGCAGTTCTTC
TRBV6-5	NA	TRBJ2-3	TRBD1	15	CASAYRGPGTDTQYF	TGTGCCAGCGCTTACAGGGGGCCTGGCACAGATACGCAGTATTTT
TRBV2	NA	TRBJ2-7	TRBD1	14	CASRMGQGWNEQYF	TGTGCCAGCAGAATGGGACAGGGGTGGAACGAGCAGTACTTC
TRBV2	NA	TRBJ1-2	NA	13	CASSTTGSNGYTF	TGTGCCAGCAGTACAACAGGGTCTAACGGCTACACCTTC
TRBV6-2/TRBV6-3	once	TRBJ1-5	TRBD1	15	CASSLDRGRNQPQHF	TGTGCCAGCAGTCTCGACAGGGGGAGGAATCAGCCCCAGCATTTT
TRBV6-5	NA	TRBJ2-2	TRBD2	15	CASSLGTSGTGELFF	TGTGCCAGCAGTTTAGGGACTAGCGGCACCGGGGAGCTGTTTTTT